A single T cell receptor (beta chain) is shown here with its context. Its antigen remains unknown. PCR primers comprised 60 Vbeta and 13 Jbeta primers. Produced via immunoSEQ multiplex PCR; TCRdb's table is partial and in-frame only. The table shows 130,000 to 150,000 clones, with more than 60% occurring only once. It was healthy bone marrow donors who served as donors. The data were taken from a study of cytomegalovirus exposure and HLA in healthy donors. Overall study findings and caveats: The likely explanation for a cluster of highly shared sequence variants was sequencing artifact. Per a later analysis, HLA-associated TCR beta chains showed more clonal expansion than other, equally common TCR beta chains.

This receptor was obtained from a male donor in good health and CMV-seronegative. The specimen was PBMCs.

The CDR3 spells CASSPFPDTEAFF. CDR3 in DNA: TGTGCCAGCAGTCCCTTCCCGGACACTGAAGCTTTCTTT. The chain links TRBV27 to TRBJ1-1; no reliable D call. Germline loops: CDR1 MNHEY, CDR2 SMNVEV (reference sequence). The ends were cut back, 5 bases at V and 3 bases at J, with 10 bases in the middle. This CDR3 has 13 residues.